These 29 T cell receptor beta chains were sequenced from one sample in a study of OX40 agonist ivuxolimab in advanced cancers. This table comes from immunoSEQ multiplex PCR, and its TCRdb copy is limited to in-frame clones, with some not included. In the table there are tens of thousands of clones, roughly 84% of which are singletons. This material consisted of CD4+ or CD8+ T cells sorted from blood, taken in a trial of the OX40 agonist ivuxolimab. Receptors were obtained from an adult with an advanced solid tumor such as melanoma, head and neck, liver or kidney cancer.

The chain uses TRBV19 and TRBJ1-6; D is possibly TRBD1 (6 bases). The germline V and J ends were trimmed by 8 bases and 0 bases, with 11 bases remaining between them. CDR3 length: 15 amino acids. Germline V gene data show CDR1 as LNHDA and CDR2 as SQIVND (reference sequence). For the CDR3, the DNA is TGTGCCAGTGGACAGACCAGCTCCTATAATTCACCCCTCCACTTT. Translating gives CASGQTSSYNSPLHF.

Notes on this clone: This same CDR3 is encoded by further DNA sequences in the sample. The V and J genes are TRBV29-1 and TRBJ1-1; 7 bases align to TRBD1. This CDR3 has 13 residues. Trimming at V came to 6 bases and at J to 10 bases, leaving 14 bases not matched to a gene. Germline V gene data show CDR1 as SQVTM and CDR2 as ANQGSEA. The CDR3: CSVSRGRGQGAFF. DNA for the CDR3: TGCAGCGTCTCTAGGGGGCGGGGGCAGGGAGCTTTCTTT.

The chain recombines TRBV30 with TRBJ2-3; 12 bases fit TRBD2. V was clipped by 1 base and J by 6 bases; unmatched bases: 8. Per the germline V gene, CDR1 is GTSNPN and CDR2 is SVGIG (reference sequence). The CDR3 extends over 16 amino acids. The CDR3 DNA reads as TGTGCCTGGAGTGCCGGACTAGCGGGATTCGCGGATACGCAGTATTTT. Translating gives CAWSAGLAGFADTQYF.

CDR3 protein: CASSSRGYEQYF. CDR3 nucleotide sequence: TGTGCCAGTAGCTCCAGGGGATACGAGCAGTACTTC. The V gene is TRBV19, the J gene TRBJ2-7, with D perhaps matching TRBD1 (6 bases). The CDR3 contains 12 residues. V lost 6 bases to trimming and J lost 4 bases, with 10 bases between them. The germline V gene has CDR1 LNHDA and CDR2 SQIVND (reference sequence).

This CDR3 is CASRQNPARQETQYF. The CDR3 region has the DNA TGTGCCAGCAGACAAAACCCAGCCAGACAAGAGACCCAGTACTTC. The V gene is TRBV2, the J gene TRBJ2-5; D remains ambiguous. V was clipped by 6 bases and J by 2 bases, with 16 bases between them. Germline V gene lookup returns CDR1 SNHLY and CDR2 FYNNEI. The CDR3 extends over 15 amino acids. Complete variable domain (other parts from reference TRBV2 and TRBJ2-5): EPEVTQTPSHQVTQMGQEVILRCVPISNHLYFYWYRQILGQKVEFLVSFYNNEISEKSEIFDDQFSVERPDGSNFTLKIRSTKLEDSAMYFCASRQNPARQETQYFGPGTRLLVL.

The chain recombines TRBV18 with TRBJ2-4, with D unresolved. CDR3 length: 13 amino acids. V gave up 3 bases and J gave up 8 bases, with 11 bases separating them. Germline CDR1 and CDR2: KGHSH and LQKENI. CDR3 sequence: CASSPPTLDIQYF. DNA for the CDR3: TGTGCCAGCTCACCGCCAACCCTAGACATTCAGTACTTC. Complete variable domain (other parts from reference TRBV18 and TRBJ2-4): NAGVMQNPRHLVRRRGQEARLRCSPMKGHSHVYWYRQLPEEGLKFMVYLQKENIIDESGMPKERFSAEFPKEGPSILRIQQVVRGDSAAYFCASSPPTLDIQYFGAGTRLSVL.

CDR3 DNA: TGTGCCAGCTCACCACCCCCGGGGAGAGGGGAGACCCAGTACTTC. As protein: CASSPPPGRGETQYF. J is TRBJ2-5 and V is TRBV18; tentative D call: TRBD2 (5 bases). Trimming took off 0 bases at V and 5 bases at J, with 13 bases between the two ends. The CDR3 runs to 15 residues. The V gene's germline CDR1 is KGHSH and CDR2 LQKENI.

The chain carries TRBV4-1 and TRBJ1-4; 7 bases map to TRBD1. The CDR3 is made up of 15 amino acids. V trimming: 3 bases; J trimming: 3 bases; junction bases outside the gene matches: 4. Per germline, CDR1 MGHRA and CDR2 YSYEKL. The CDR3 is CASSQGQRSNEKLFF. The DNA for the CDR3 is TGCGCCAGCAGCCAGGGACAGCGTTCTAATGAAAAACTGTTTTTT.

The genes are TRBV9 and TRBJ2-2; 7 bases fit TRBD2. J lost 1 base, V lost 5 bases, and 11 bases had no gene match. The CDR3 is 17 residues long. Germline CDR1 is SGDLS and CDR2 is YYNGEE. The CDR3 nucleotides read TGTGCCAGCAGTGACCCCCGCGGGAGTCGGAACACCGGGGAGCTGTTTTTT. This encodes CASSDPRGSRNTGELFF.

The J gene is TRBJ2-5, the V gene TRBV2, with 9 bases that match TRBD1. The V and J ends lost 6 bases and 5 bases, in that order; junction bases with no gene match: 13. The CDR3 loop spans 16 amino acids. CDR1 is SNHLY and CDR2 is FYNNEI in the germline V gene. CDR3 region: CASSFSSDRGFETQYF. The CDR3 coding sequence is TGTGCCAGCAGCTTTTCCTCGGACAGGGGCTTTGAGACCCAGTACTTC.

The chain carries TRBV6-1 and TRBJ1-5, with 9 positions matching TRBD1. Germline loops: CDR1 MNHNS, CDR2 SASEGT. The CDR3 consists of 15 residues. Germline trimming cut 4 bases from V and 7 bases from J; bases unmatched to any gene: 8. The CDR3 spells CASSGTTGGVQPQHF. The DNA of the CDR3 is TGTGCCAGCAGTGGAACGACAGGGGGGGTACAGCCCCAGCATTTT.

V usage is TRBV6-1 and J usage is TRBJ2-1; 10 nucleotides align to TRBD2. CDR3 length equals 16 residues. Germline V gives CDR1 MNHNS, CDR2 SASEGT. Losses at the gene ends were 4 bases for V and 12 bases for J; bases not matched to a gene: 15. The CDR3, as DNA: TGTGCCAGCAGTGGGCTTACTAGCGGGACCCCAAAGGGGCAGTTCTTC. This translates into CASSGLTSGTPKGQFF.

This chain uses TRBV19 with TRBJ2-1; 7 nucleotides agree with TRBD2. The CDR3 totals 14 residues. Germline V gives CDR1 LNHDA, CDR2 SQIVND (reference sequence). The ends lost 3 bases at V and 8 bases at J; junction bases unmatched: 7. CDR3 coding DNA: TGTGCCAGTAGTATGGTGACTAGCATCGATGAGCAGTTCTTC. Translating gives CASSMVTSIDEQFF.

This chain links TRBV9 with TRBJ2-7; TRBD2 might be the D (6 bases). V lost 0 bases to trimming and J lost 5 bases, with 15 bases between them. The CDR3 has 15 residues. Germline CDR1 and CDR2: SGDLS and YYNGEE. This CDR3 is CASSVAGRPTHEQYF. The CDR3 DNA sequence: TGTGCCAGCAGCGTAGCTGGGAGGCCCACCCACGAGCAGTACTTC. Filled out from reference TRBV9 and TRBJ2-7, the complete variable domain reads DSGVTQTPKHLITATGQRVTLRCSPRSGDLSVYWYQQSLDQGLQFLIQYYNGEERAKGNILERFSAQQFPDLHSELNLSSLELGDSALYFCASSVAGRPTHEQYFGPGTRLTVT.

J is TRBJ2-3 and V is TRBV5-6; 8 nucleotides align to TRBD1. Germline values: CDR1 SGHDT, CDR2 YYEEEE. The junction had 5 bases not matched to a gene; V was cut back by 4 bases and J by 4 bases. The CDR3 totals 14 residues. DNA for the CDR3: TGTGCCAGCAGCAGGACAGGGCTGTCAGATACGCAGTATTTT. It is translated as CASSRTGLSDTQYF.

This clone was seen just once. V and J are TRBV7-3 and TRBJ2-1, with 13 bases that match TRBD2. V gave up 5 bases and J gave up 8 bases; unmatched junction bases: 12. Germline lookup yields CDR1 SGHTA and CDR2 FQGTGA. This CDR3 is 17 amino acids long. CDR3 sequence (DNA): TGTGCCAGCAGCCCCTGGACTAGCGGGGGCCCTGGGGATGAGCAGTTCTTC. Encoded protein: CASSPWTSGGPGDEQFF.

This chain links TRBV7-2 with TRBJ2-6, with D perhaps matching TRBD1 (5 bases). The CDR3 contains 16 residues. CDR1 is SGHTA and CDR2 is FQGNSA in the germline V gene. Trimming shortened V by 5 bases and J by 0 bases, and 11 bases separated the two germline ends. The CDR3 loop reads CASSPWTISGANVLTF. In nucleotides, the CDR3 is TGTGCCAGCAGCCCATGGACAATCTCTGGGGCCAACGTCCTGACTTTC.

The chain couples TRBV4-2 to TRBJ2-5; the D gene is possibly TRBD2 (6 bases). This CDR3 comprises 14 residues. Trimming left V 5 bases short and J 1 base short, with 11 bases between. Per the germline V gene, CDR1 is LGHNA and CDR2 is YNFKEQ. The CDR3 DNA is TGTGCCAGCAGCTTGGCGGGGACCCAAGAGACCCAGTACTTC. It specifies CASSLAGTQETQYF.

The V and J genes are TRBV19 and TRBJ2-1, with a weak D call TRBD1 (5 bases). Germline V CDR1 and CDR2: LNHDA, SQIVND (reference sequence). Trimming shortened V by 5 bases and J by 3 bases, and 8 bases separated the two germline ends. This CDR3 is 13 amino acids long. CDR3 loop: CASSPQVYNEQFF. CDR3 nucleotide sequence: TGTGCCAGTAGTCCACAGGTCTACAATGAGCAGTTCTTC.

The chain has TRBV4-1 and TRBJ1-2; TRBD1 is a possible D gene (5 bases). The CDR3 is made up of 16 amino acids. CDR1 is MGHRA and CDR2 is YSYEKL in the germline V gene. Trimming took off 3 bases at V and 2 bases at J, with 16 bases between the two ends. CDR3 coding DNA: TGCGCCAGCAGCCAGCAACCCAGGAGACAGAACTATGGCTACACCTTC. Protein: CASSQQPRRQNYGYTF.

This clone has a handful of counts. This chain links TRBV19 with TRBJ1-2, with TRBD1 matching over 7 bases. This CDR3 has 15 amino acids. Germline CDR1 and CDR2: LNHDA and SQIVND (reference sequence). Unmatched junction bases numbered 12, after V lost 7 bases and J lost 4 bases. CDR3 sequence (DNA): TGTGCCAGTATCTCACAGGGGCGGAACGGCTATGGCTACACCTTC. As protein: CASISQGRNGYGYTF. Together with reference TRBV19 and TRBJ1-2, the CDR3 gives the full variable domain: DGGITQSPKYLFRKEGQNVTLSCEQNLNHDAMYWYRQDPGQGLRLIYYSQIVNDFQKGDIAEGYSVSREKKESFPLTVTSAQKNPTAFYLCASISQGRNGYGYTFGSGTRLTVV.

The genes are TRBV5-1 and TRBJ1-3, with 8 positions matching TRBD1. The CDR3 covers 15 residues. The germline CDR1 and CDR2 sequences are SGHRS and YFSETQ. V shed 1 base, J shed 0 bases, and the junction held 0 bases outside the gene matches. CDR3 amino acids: CASSLTGGSGNTIYF. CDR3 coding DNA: TGCGCCAGCAGCTTGACAGGGGGCTCTGGAAACACCATATATTTT.

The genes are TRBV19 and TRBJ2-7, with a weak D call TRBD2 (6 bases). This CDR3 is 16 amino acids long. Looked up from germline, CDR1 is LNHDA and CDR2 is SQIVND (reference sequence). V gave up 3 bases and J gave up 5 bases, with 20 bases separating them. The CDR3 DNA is TGTGCCAGTAGTATTAACTATCGGCAGGGACTCAACGAGCAGTACTTC. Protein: CASSINYRQGLNEQYF.

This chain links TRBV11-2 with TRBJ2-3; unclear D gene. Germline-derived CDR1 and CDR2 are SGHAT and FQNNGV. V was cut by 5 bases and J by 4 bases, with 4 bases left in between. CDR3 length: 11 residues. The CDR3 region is CASSNPDTQYF. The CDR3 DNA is TGTGCCAGCAGCAACCCAGATACGCAGTATTTT. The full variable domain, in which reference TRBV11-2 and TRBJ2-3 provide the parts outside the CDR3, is EAGVAQSPRYKIIEKRQSVAFWCNPISGHATLYWYQQILGQGPKLLIQFQNNGVVDDSQLPKDRFSAERLKGVDSTLKIQPAKLEDSAVYLCASSNPDTQYFGPGTRLTVL.

The CDR3 loop is CASSESSGRSKNIQYF. The CDR3 DNA is TGTGCCAGCAGTGAGAGTAGCGGGAGGTCCAAAAACATTCAGTACTTC. This sequence joins TRBV2 and TRBJ2-4; 10 bases line up with TRBD2. The V gene end was trimmed by 3 bases and the J gene end by 2 bases; junction bases not matched to a gene: 4. Germline V lookup: CDR1 SNHLY, CDR2 FYNNEI. This CDR3 region has 16 residues.

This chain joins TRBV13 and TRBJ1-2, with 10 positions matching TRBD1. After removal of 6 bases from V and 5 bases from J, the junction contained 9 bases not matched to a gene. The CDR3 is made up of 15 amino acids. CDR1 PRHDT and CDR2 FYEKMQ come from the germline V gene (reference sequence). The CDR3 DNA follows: TGTGCCAGCAGTGGGGAGGACAGGGGGATGTATGGCTACACCTTC. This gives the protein CASSGEDRGMYGYTF.

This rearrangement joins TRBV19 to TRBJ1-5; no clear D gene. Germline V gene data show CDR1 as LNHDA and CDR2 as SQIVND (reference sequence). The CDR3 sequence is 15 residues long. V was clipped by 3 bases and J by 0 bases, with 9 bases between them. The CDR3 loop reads CASSMGGYSNQPQHF. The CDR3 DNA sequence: TGTGCCAGTAGTATGGGCGGTTATAGCAATCAGCCCCAGCATTTT.

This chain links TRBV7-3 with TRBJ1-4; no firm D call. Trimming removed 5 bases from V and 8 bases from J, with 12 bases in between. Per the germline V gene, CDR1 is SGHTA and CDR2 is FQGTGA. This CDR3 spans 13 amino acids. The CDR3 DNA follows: TGTGCCAGCAGCCTCAGACCTCAGGAAAAACTGTTTTTT. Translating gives CASSLRPQEKLFF.

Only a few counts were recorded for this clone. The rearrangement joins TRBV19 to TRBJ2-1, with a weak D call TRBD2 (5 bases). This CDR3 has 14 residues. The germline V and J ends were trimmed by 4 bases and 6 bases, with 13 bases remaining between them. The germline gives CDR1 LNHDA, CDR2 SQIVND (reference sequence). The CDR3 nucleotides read TGTGCCAGTAGTAGGGGATTCGCGGGCAATGAGCAGTTCTTC. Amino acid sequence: CASSRGFAGNEQFF. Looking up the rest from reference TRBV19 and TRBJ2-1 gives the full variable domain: DGGITQSPKYLFRKEGQNVTLSCEQNLNHDAMYWYRQDPGQGLRLIYYSQIVNDFQKGDIAEGYSVSREKKESFPLTVTSAQKNPTAFYLCASSRGFAGNEQFFGPGTRLTVL.